The clone carrying this T cell receptor beta chain was counted only a few times. Its cognate antigen is unknown. The data are from a study of blood T cells in healthy people across ages. Peripheral blood, around 10 milliliters per donor, was collected. Findings and caveats of the study: TCR beta diversity, measured per million T cells, fell in a roughly linear way with age. The study regarded diversity estimates from one million T cells as underestimates.

Using a J-beta primer mix together with a sample-barcoded 5' primer, a second PCR was run for roughly 6 to 11 cycles. TCRdb reprocessed the 5' RACE reads with MiXCR, giving one entry per CDR3 protein. The repertoire holds roughly 1,500,000 distinct CDR3 sequences, with about 35% as singletons. Sequencing was performed on blood. The TCR was taken from a woman younger than 45 in good health.

Here the CDR3 DNA reads TGTGCCAGCAGATCCTCCCGGGACAGGTTCAATCAGCCCCAGCATTTT. Translation: CASRSSRDRFNQPQHF. The rearrangement uses TRBV6-2 or TRBV6-3 and TRBJ1-5; 8 bases map to TRBD1. There are 16 residues in the CDR3. The germline CDR1 and CDR2 sequences are MNHEY and SVGEGT. The V and J ends lost 6 bases and 3 bases, in that order; junction bases with no gene match: 10.